The clone carrying this T cell receptor beta chain appeared once. Its antigen is unknown. Assay: immunoSEQ multiplex PCR; the TCRdb copy retains only in-frame clones and omits some. This table holds about 130,000 clones, 90% found once. The data were taken from a study of T cell responses to AZD1222 COVID-19 vaccine. Overall study results and limits: The sample set comprised mostly white British donors with more females, and clonal diversity was possibly underestimated. AZD1222 recipients seropositive at baseline numbered only six or seven. The study found Spike-specific TCR breadth and depth rose after two AZD1222 doses. Close to half of all spike-specific TCRs reportedly target regions of the variants that are unmutated.

Specimen: peripheral blood, collected on day 0 of MenACWY control vaccination. This TCR was sampled from an adult in good health.

The CDR3 region is CASSLLGSTDTQYF. Here the CDR3 DNA reads TGTGCCAGCAGCTTATTGGGAAGCACAGATACGCAGTATTTT. The chain carries TRBV7-6 and TRBJ2-3, with no clear D. Germline CDR1 reads SGHVS; CDR2 reads FNYEAQ. CDR3 length: 14 residues. Trimming took 2 bases from V and 0 from J, leaving 6 bases between them.